This T cell receptor (beta chain) derives from a study of T cell responses to AZD1222 COVID-19 vaccine. Study-wide results and caveats: At 160-218 and 743-854, vaccine-associated CD4 TCRs were dominant, and they spanned spike. Of the AZD1222 recipients, only five or six were seropositive at baseline. Nearly half of the spike-specific TCRs reportedly recognize variant regions that carry no mutations. Repertoire sampling was restricted to post-peak T cell response timepoints.

Worth noting for this clone: Its antigen is still unknown.

Here immunoSEQ multiplex PCR was the method, and the copy in TCRdb shows in-frame clones only, minus some. The data contain approximately 160,000 clones, just under 95% of them singletons. This material consisted of peripheral blood, taken on day 0 of AZD1222 vaccination. The source of this sequence is an adult in good health.

CDR3 nucleotides: TGTGCCAGCAGCCAAGGGACAGGGGGAAACACCATATATTTT. The encoded protein is CASSQGTGGNTIYF. The chain joins TRBV3-1 (or the pseudogene TRBV3-2) to TRBJ1-3, with 8 bases matching TRBD1. The CDR3 sequence is 14 residues long. CDR1 and CDR2 (germline): LGHDT, YNNKEL (reference sequence). V was clipped by 1 base and J by 4 bases; unmatched bases: 0.